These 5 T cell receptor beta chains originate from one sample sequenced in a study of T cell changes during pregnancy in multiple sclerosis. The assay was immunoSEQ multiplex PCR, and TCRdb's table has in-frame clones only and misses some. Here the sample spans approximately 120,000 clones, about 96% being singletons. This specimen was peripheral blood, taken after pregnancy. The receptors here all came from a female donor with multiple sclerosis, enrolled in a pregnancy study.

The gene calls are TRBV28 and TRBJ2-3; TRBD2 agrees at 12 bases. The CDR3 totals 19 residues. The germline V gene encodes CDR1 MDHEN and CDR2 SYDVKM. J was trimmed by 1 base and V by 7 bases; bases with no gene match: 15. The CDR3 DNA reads TGTGCCAGCACCCCTGAGGGACTAGCGGGCAGACGAGGCACAGATACGCAGTATTTT. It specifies CASTPEGLAGRRGTDTQYF.

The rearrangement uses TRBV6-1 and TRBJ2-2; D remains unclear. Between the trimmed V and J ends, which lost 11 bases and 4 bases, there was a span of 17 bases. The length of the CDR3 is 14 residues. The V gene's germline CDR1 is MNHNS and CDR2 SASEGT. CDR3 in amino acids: CAVTPGRGTGELFF. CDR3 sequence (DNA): TGTGCCGTAACGCCTGGCCGAGGCACCGGGGAGCTGTTTTTT.

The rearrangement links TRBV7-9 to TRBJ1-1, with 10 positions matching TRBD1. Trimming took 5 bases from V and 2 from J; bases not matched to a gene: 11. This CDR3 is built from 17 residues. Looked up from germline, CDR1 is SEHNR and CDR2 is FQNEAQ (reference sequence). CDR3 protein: CASSQDRGLTPNTEAFF. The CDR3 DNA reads TGTGCCAGCAGCCAAGACAGGGGGCTCACCCCTAACACTGAAGCTTTCTTT.

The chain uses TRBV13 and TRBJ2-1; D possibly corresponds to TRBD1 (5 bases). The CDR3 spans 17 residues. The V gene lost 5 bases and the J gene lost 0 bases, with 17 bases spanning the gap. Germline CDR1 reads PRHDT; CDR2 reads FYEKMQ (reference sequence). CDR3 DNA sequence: TGTGCCAGCAGCGGATCTCTAGGGGTCGGCTCCTACAATGAGCAGTTCTTC. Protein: CASSGSLGVGSYNEQFF.

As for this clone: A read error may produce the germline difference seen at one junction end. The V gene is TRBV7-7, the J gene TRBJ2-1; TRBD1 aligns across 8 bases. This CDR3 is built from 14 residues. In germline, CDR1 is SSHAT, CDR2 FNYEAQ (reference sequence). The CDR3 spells CASSRQGINNEQFF. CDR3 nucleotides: TGTGCTAGCAGCCGACAGGGGATCAACAATGAGCAGTTCTTC. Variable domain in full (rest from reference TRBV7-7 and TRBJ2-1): GAGVSQSPRYKVTKRGQDVTLRCDPISSHATLYWYQQALGQGPEFLTYFNYEAQPDKSGLPSDRFSAERPEGSISTLTIQRTEQRDSAMYRCASSRQGINNEQFFGPGTRLTVL.